This T cell receptor beta chain was profiled in a study of graft-versus-host responses after intestinal transplantation. Assay: immunoSEQ multiplex PCR; the TCRdb copy retains only in-frame clones and omits some. The top ten hold roughly 1.5% of the sample, which has 62,000 or so clones, roughly 90% seen once. Germline values: CDR1 MDHEN, CDR2 SYDVKM. V lost 6 bases, J lost 3 bases, and 9 bases lay in between. The CDR3 loop spans 12 amino acids. Sequenced here: PBMCs, sampled 26 days after transplant. The rearrangement joins TRBV28 to TRBJ2-7; a possible D gene is TRBD1 (6 bases). The origin of this receptor is a human patient who received an intestinal transplant, so some T cells may come from the graft donor. In DNA form, the CDR3 reads TGTGCCAGCAGCCTGGACAGCTACGAGCAGTACGTC. It is translated as CASSLDSYEQYV.